The 22 T cell receptor beta chains below were found in one sample sequenced in a study of blood T cell repertoires in COVID-19. TCRdb keeps only in-frame clones here, not all; method: immunoSEQ multiplex PCR. The data show about 350,000 clones, 88% seen once. Sequenced: peripheral blood. These receptors were obtained from a woman in her 70s with COVID-19, enrolled during active disease.

The rearrangement joins TRBV27 to TRBJ2-7, with 7 nucleotides matching TRBD1. Germline CDR1 reads MNHEY; CDR2 reads SMNVEV (reference sequence). The CDR3 sequence is 15 residues long. V lost 2 bases to trimming and J lost 1 base; unmatched junction nucleotides: 5. The CDR3 loop reads CASSLLAGGSYEQYF. The CDR3 region has the DNA TGTGCCAGCAGTTTACTTGCAGGGGGTTCCTACGAGCAGTACTTC.

This clone appeared a few times. The rearrangement joins TRBV27 to TRBJ1-5, with D perhaps matching TRBD1 (5 bases). The CDR3 length is 15 residues. The germline CDR1 and CDR2 sequences are MNHEY and SMNVEV (reference sequence). The V end was cut by 4 bases, the J end by 1 base, with 11 bases between. The chain's CDR3 is CASSSWRDSNQPQHF. CDR3 nucleotides: TGTGCCAGCAGTTCATGGCGGGACAGCAATCAGCCCCAGCATTTT.

The chain combines TRBV3-1 (or the pseudogene TRBV3-2) with TRBJ2-1; 8 nucleotides agree with TRBD1. Per the germline V gene, CDR1 is LGHDT and CDR2 is YNNKEL (reference sequence). V dropped 6 bases and J dropped 10; count of bases not matched to a gene: 8. CDR3 length: 13 residues. The CDR3: CASSEDRAQEQFF. CDR3 DNA: TGTGCCAGCAGTGAGGACAGGGCACAGGAGCAGTTCTTC.

The chain joins TRBV5-6 to TRBJ2-3; no reliable D call. Germline loops: CDR1 SGHDT, CDR2 YYEEEE. V lost 4 bases and J lost 1, with 13 bases in between. This CDR3 comprises 15 residues. The CDR3 sequence is CASSPRGQGTDTQYF. DNA for the CDR3: TGTGCCAGCAGCCCTCGTGGGCAGGGCACAGATACGCAGTATTTT.

V usage is TRBV7-9 and J usage is TRBJ1-1; D gene uncertain. V lost 5 bases and J 6 bases, leaving 19 bases between the germline ends. Germline-derived CDR1 and CDR2 are SEHNR and FQNEAQ (reference sequence). CDR3 length equals 15 residues. The CDR3: CASSPELNYEAEAFF. CDR3 DNA sequence: TGTGCCAGCAGCCCCGAGTTGAACTATGAGGCTGAAGCTTTCTTT.

The chain joins TRBV25-1 to TRBJ2-5, with 11 bases lining up with TRBD2. The germline CDR1 and CDR2 sequences are MGHDK and SYGVNS. The CDR3 is 13 amino acids. J lost 5 bases, V lost 5 bases, and 1 base had no gene match. CDR3 nucleotides: TGTGCCAGCAGTCTAGCGGGGGGTGAGACCCAGTACTTC. Amino acid sequence: CASSLAGGETQYF. The whole variable domain, filled in from reference TRBV25-1 and TRBJ2-5, reads EADIYQTPRYLVIGTGKKITLECSQTMGHDKMYWYQQDPGMELHLIHYSYGVNSTEKGDLSSESTVSRIRTEHFPLTLESARPSHTSQYLCASSLAGGETQYFGPGTRLLVL.

This chain links TRBV18 with TRBJ2-7; tentatively, D is TRBD1 (5 bases). The CDR3 has 11 residues. Trimming removed 4 bases from V and 7 bases from J, with 8 bases in between. The germline V gene encodes CDR1 KGHSH and CDR2 LQKENI. CDR3 coding DNA: TGTGCCAGCTCACTAAGGGGAGAGCAGTACTTC. It is translated as CASSLRGEQYF.

This rearrangement joins TRBV5-1 to TRBJ2-1, with 7 nucleotides matching TRBD1. The germline CDR1 and CDR2 sequences are SGHRS and YFSETQ. This CDR3 contains 14 residues. Germline trimming cut 3 bases from V and 5 bases from J; bases unmatched to any gene: 5. The CDR3 coding sequence is TGCGCCAGCAGCTCTGGACAGGTCAACAATGAGCAGTTCTTC. Protein sequence: CASSSGQVNNEQFF.

CDR3 region: CASSPTGTESRGYTF. Written as DNA, the CDR3 is TGTGCCAGCAGCCCGACCGGGACAGAGAGCAGGGGCTACACCTTC. The chain combines TRBV7-2 with TRBJ1-2; 7 bases are shared with TRBD1. The CDR3 extends over 15 amino acids. Germline CDR1 SGHTA, CDR2 FQGNSA. Trimming cost V 5 bases and J 8 bases; bases outside gene matches: 14.

This clone has only a few counts. The CDR3 here is CASRVTRGLQPQHF. Here the CDR3 DNA reads TGTGCCAGCAGGGTAACCAGGGGGCTTCAGCCCCAGCATTTT. The rearrangement links TRBV9 to TRBJ1-5; 8 positions match TRBD1. Germline trimming cut 5 bases from V and 6 bases from J; bases unmatched to any gene: 7. The CDR3 is 14 residues long. Germline V CDR1 and CDR2: SGDLS, YYNGEE.

The genes are TRBV7-2 and TRBJ2-5; 10 nucleotides line up with TRBD2. The ends lost 5 bases at V and 3 bases at J; junction bases unmatched: 3. In germline, CDR1 is SGHTA, CDR2 FQGNSA. The CDR3 extends over 14 amino acids. CDR3 protein: CASSERGGKETQYF. CDR3 DNA: TGTGCCAGCAGCGAGCGGGGGGGCAAAGAGACCCAGTACTTC.

The V gene is TRBV5-1, the J gene TRBJ2-1, with 9 positions matching TRBD1. The CDR3 spans 14 residues. The V gene end was trimmed by 0 bases and the J gene end by 10 bases; junction bases not matched to a gene: 5. Germline values: CDR1 SGHRS, CDR2 YFSETQ. In nucleotides, the CDR3 is TGCGCCAGCAGCTTGGGTGGACAGGGGTACGAGCAGTTCTTC. It yields the protein CASSLGGQGYEQFF.

The CDR3 DNA is TGTGCCAGCAGGCAAGACGGGGTGGGCTATGGCTACACCTTC. This codes for CASRQDGVGYGYTF. The V gene is TRBV6-5, the J gene TRBJ1-2; D is unresolved. Trimming shortened V by 6 bases and J by 4 bases, and 15 bases separated the two germline ends. The CDR3 has 14 residues. Germline V CDR1 and CDR2: MNHEY, SVGAGI.

The CDR3: CASSPPGDLSGNTIYF. The CDR3 DNA reads as TGTGCCAGCAGTCCGCCGGGGGACCTCTCTGGAAACACCATATATTTT. V and J are TRBV28 and TRBJ1-3; D is possibly TRBD1 (5 bases). Germline V gene sequence: CDR1 MDHEN, CDR2 SYDVKM. V was cut by 5 bases and J by 0 bases, with 14 bases left in between. This CDR3 contains 16 residues.

The J gene is TRBJ2-7, the V gene TRBV5-6; D ambiguous. This CDR3 comprises 11 residues. The V end was cut by 4 bases, the J end by 2 bases, with 4 bases between. Germline lookup yields CDR1 SGHDT and CDR2 YYEEEE. The CDR3 sequence is CASSLAYEQYF. As DNA, the CDR3 is TGTGCCAGCAGCCTAGCCTACGAGCAGTACTTC.

V is TRBV6-5 and J is TRBJ1-1, with 7 bases fitting TRBD1. The CDR3 is 14 amino acids. Germline CDR1 is MNHEY and CDR2 is SVGAGI. J was trimmed by 5 bases and V by 10 bases; bases with no gene match: 13. The CDR3 coding sequence is TGTGCCACCAGAAGGGGGCTATGGGAAACTGAAGCTTTCTTT. It yields the protein CATRRGLWETEAFF.

The chain couples TRBV5-1 to TRBJ1-6; TRBD1 matches at 9 bases. This CDR3 is built from 16 residues. V gave up 3 bases and J gave up 7 bases; unmatched junction bases: 8. CDR1 and CDR2 from the germline V gene are SGHRS and YFSETQ. In nucleotides, the CDR3 is TGCGCCAGCAGCTCCGGGACAGGGATTGGAAATTCACCCCTCCACTTT. Its protein product is CASSSGTGIGNSPLHF.

This chain links TRBV14 with TRBJ2-7; possibly TRBD1 for D (5 bases). Germline V gene sequence: CDR1 SGHDN, CDR2 FVKESK. V lost 2 bases, J lost 3 bases, and 11 bases lay in between. This CDR3 spans 14 amino acids. CDR3 sequence: CASSQKGISYEQYF. CDR3 nucleotide sequence: TGTGCCAGCAGCCAAAAGGGGATCAGCTACGAGCAGTACTTC.

The rearrangement joins TRBV20-1 to TRBJ1-2; D is uncertain. Germline lookup yields CDR1 DFQATT and CDR2 SNEGSKA (reference sequence). Trimming cost V 2 bases and J 6 bases, with 7 bases left between them. The CDR3 loop spans 11 amino acids. The CDR3 DNA reads TGCAGTGCTAGAATTGCAGATGGCTACACCTTC. Its protein product is CSARIADGYTF.

The rearrangement links TRBV5-1 to TRBJ2-1; D unclear. Trimming removed 0 bases from V and 2 bases from J, with 12 bases in between. Germline V CDR1 and CDR2: SGHRS, YFSETQ. CDR3 length: 16 amino acids. The CDR3 loop is CASSLEYGGPYNEQFF. CDR3 sequence (DNA): TGCGCCAGCAGCTTGGAATACGGTGGGCCCTACAATGAGCAGTTCTTC.

This chain uses TRBV7-9 with TRBJ2-7; D is possibly TRBD2 (5 bases). Germline assignment: CDR1 SEHNR and CDR2 FQNEAQ (reference sequence). The CDR3 is 15 amino acids. The V gene lost 8 bases and the J gene lost 2 bases, with 19 bases spanning the gap. CDR3 protein: CASSPRGFYPYEQYF. In DNA form, the CDR3 reads TGTGCCAGCTCCCCTAGAGGGTTTTATCCCTACGAGCAGTACTTC.

CDR3 amino acids: CASSESTGNGYTF. For the CDR3, the DNA is TGTGCCAGCAGTGAAAGCACAGGGAATGGCTACACCTTC. The rearrangement uses TRBV2 and TRBJ1-2; tentative D call: TRBD1 (6 bases). CDR1 and CDR2 (germline): SNHLY, FYNNEI. The ends were cut back, 2 bases at V and 6 bases at J, with 10 bases in the middle. This CDR3 contains 13 residues.